This T cell receptor beta chain stems from a study of T cell repertoires in cytomegalovirus infection. Remarks on this clonotype: Its target is not known.

TCRdb fed the reads into MiXCR, producing one record per CDR3 protein. The repertoire holds hundreds of thousands of distinct CDR3 sequences, with 32% as singletons. The sequence came from a human donor in good health (CMV status not recorded). Some clones in this sample may be carry-over from other donors' samples. Material: cultured CD8+ T cells from PBMCs, obtained from culture after CMV antigen stimulation.

The chain's CDR3 is CASSLAGTGGQVGNTIYF. The CDR3 DNA sequence: TGTGCCAGCAGCTTAGCGGGGACAGGGGGCCAGGTTGGAAACACCATATATTTT. J is TRBJ1-3 and V is TRBV7-9; 12 bases are a match to TRBD1. Germline CDR1 reads SEHNR; CDR2 reads FQNEAQ (reference sequence). This CDR3 is built from 18 residues. J was trimmed by 3 bases and V by 0 bases; bases with no gene match: 6.